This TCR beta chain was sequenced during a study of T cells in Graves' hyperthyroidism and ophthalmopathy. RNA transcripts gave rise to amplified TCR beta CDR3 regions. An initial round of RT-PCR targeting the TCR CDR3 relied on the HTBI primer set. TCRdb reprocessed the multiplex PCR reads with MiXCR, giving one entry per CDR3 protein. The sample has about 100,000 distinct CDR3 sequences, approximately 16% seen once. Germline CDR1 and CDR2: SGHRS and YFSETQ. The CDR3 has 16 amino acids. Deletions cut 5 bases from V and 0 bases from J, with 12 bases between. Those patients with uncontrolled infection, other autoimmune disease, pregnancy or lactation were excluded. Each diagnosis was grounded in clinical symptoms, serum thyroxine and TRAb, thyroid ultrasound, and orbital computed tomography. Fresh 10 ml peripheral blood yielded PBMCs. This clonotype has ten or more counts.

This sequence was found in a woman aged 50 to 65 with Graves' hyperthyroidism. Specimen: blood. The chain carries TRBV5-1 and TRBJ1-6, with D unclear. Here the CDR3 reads CASSGSGSSYNSPLHF. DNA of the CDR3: TGCGCCAGCAGTGGCAGCGGAAGCTCCTATAATTCACCCCTCCACTTT.